These T cell receptor beta chains were read from a single sample in a study of OX40 agonist ivuxolimab in advanced cancers. The table came from immunoSEQ multiplex PCR; TCRdb's copy has only in-frame clones and leaves some out. This sample carries about 76,000 clones, approximately 85% of them seen once, and the ten largest clones take less than 0.8%. The source was CD4+ or CD8+ T cells sorted from blood, collected in a trial of the OX40 agonist ivuxolimab. The receptors here all came from an adult with an advanced solid tumor such as melanoma, head and neck, liver or kidney cancer. The CDR3 runs from the conserved cysteine through the conserved F or W. The order of the fields is J gene, V gene, clone size, CDR3 length, CDR3 protein. Clone size, where shown, is once, few, many, or a class for clones that have expanded.

TRBJ1-1,TRBV19,NA,14,CASSIQGANTEAFF
TRBJ1-1,TRBV19,NA,12,CASSSPGTEAFF
TRBJ2-1,TRBV7-2,NA,16,CASSLRPDTSYNEQFF
TRBJ2-2,TRBV2,once,12,CASSGRTGELFF
TRBJ1-1,TRBV6-5,few,14,CASSYPGQGMSAFF
TRBJ2-7,TRBV6-5,NA,13,CASSRTYLGEQYF
TRBJ1-1,TRBV12-5,NA,12,CASGLMTVEAFF
TRBJ2-2,TRBV5-4,NA,15,CASSTDGRNTGELFF
TRBJ1-2,TRBV5-1,NA,15,CASSLVGDRPYGYTF
TRBJ1-6,TRBV7-8,once,15,CASSLDLGSDSPLHF
TRBJ2-5,TRBV6-5,NA,13,CASSYAGQETQYF
TRBJ1-4,TRBV5-1,NA,14,CASSLGGTGEKLFF
TRBJ2-7,TRBV6-1,NA,13,CASTSGQNYEQYF
TRBJ2-1,TRBV5-6,NA,15,CASSRGRGSYNEQFF
TRBJ2-2,TRBV5-1,NA,15,CASSLVGTSPGELFF
TRBJ2-2,TRBV13,NA,15,CASSLGGASAGELFF
TRBJ2-7,TRBV19,few,16,CASSIHGGGPSYEQYF
TRBJ2-7,TRBV6-1,NA,16,CASSEAGGRGYYEQYF
TRBJ1-1,TRBV11-2,NA,14,CASSPGRGYPEAFF
TRBJ1-2,TRBV28,NA,17,CASSSGNTGGTHAGYTF
TRBJ2-1,TRBV7-2,once,13,CASGSTAYNEQFF
TRBJ1-2,TRBV7-2,NA,14,CASSPGQGAAGYTF
TRBJ2-7,TRBV5-5,once,14,CASSFLPGNYEQYF
TRBJ2-7,TRBV11-2,NA,14,CASTPQSGNYEQYF
TRBJ2-5,TRBV7-2,NA,16,CASSGRLADGGETQYF
TRBJ1-4,TRBV18,NA,15,CASSPQGTTNEKLFF
TRBJ2-3,TRBV6-1,NA,17,CASSESGLAGGTDTQYF
TRBJ2-3,TRBV5-1,NA,15,CASSLGTSATDTQYF
TRBJ1-2,TRBV7-9,NA,13,CASSSEGLYGYTF
TRBJ2-7,TRBV6-6,NA,14,CASQGDRSLNEQYF
TRBJ2-5,TRBV4-3,NA,14,CASSQQQGGETQYF
TRBJ1-3,TRBV18,NA,16,CASSAFDRVSGNTIYF
TRBJ1-5,TRBV18,NA,15,CASSPGLGGDQPQHF
TRBJ1-1,TRBV18,NA,13,CASSPTGGMEAFF
TRBJ1-2,TRBV6-5,NA,12,CASSLTGYGYTF
TRBJ2-3,TRBV2,NA,15,CASTRASGGADTQYF
TRBJ1-1,TRBV11-2,NA,14,CASSFRDRNTEAFF
TRBJ1-1,TRBV19,NA,14,CASSMAAMNTEAFF
TRBJ2-2,TRBV10-3,NA,14,CAGRGTSGTGELFF
TRBJ2-2,TRBV14,NA,18,CASSQLRRPPKNTGELFF
TRBJ2-4,TRBV28,NA,14,CASTTGQGVYIQYF
TRBJ1-4,TRBV25-1,NA,16,CASSDTSRGTNEKLFF
TRBJ2-3,TRBV6-5,NA,15,CASRQQGDFTDTQYF
TRBJ1-1,TRBV5-5,NA,15,CASSLQGGLGTEAFF
TRBJ2-7,TRBV7-9,NA,16,CASSLATGGRSYEQYF
TRBJ2-7,TRBV25-1,NA,16,CASSPGRFNIHYEQYF
TRBJ2-3,TRBV9,NA,14,CASSVDRSTDTQYF
TRBJ1-6,TRBV27,NA,17,CASSSFGDEGINSPLHF
TRBJ2-7,TRBV7-8,once,14,CASSLGDRGQEQYF
TRBJ1-2,TRBV14,NA,13,CASSPGAHYGYTF
TRBJ1-4,TRBV7-2,NA,15,CASSSEQAGGEKLFF
TRBJ2-1,TRBV5-1,NA,14,CASSLVRGENEQFF
TRBJ2-3,TRBV9,NA,17,CASSVEGTSGGIDTQYF
TRBJ1-3,TRBV6-5,NA,15,CASSYRAGSGNTIYF
TRBJ2-5,TRBV18,NA,14,CASSRSDLKETQYF
TRBJ1-1,TRBV18,NA,14,CASSPGVGETEAFF
TRBJ2-5,TRBV2,NA,13,CARPGLAEETQYF
TRBJ1-4,TRBV18,NA,15,CASSPEQGSNEKLFF
TRBJ2-5,TRBV5-1,NA,16,CASSSRATAAGETQYF